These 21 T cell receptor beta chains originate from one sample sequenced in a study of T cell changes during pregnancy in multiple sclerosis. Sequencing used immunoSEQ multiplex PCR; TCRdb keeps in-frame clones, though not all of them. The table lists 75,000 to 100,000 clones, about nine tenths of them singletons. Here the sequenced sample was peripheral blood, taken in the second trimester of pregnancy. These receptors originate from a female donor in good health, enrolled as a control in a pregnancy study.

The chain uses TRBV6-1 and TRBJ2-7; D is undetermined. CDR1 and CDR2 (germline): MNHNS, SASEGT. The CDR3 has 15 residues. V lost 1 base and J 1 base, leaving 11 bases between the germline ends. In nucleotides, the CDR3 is TGTGCCAGCAGTGAAGTAATTGGCAGATCCTACGAGCAGTACTTC. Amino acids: CASSEVIGRSYEQYF.

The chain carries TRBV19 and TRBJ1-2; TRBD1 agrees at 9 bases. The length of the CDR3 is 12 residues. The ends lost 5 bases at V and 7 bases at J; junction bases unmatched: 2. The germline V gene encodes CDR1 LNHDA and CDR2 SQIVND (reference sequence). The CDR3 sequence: CASSVQGAGYTF. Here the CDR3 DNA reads TGTGCCAGTAGTGTACAGGGGGCTGGCTACACCTTC.

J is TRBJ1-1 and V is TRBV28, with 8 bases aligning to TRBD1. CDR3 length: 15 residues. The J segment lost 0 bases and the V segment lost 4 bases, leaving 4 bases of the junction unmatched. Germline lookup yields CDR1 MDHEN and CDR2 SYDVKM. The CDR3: CASSSPTGVNTEAFF. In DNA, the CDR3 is TGTGCCAGCAGTTCGCCGACAGGGGTGAACACTGAAGCTTTCTTT.

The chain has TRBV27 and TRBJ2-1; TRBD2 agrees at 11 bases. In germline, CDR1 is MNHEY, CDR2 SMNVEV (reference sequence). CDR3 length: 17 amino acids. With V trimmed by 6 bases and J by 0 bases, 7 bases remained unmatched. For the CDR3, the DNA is TGTGCCAGCAGGAGTAGCGGGGGGGCCCCCTCCTACAATGAGCAGTTCTTC. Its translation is CASRSSGGAPSYNEQFF.

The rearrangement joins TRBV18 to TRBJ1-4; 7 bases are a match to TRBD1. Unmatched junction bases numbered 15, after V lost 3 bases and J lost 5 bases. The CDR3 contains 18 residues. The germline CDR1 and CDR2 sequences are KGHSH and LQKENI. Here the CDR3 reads CASSPLQGGGQQNEKLFF. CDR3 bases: TGTGCCAGCTCACCCCTCCAGGGGGGCGGCCAGCAAAATGAAAAACTGTTTTTT.

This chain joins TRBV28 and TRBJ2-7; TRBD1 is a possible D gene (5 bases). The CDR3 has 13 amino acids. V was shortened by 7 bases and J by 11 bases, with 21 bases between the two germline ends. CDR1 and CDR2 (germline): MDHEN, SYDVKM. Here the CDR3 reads CASTSLLREGEYF. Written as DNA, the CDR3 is TGTGCCAGCACCTCCCTGTTAAGGGAAGGGGAGTACTTC.

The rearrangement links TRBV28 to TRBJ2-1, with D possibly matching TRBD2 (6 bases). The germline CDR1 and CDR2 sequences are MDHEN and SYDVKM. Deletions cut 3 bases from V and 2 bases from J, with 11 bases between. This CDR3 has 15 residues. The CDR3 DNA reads TGTGCCAGCAGTTTCATCCGGACTACCTACAATGAGCAGTTCTTC. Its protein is CASSFIRTTYNEQFF.

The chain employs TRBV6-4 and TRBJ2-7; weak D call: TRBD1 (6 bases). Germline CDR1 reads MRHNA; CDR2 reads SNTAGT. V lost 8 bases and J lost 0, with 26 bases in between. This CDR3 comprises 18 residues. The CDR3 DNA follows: TGTGCCAGCGACCCGGGACAAGGTATAGTATGCCGCTCCTACGAGCAGTACTTC. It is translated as CASDPGQGIVCRSYEQYF.

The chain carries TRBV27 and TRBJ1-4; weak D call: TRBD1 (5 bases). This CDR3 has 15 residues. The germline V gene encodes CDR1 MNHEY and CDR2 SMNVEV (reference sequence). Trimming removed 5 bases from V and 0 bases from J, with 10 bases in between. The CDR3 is CASSPPRATNEKLFF. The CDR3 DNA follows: TGTGCCAGCAGTCCTCCCAGGGCAACTAATGAAAAACTGTTTTTT.

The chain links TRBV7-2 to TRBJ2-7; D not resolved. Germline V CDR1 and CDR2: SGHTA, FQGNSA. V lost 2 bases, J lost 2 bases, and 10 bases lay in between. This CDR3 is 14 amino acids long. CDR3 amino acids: CASSLYGRTYEQYF. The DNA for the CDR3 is TGTGCCAGCAGCTTATATGGCAGAACCTACGAGCAGTACTTC.

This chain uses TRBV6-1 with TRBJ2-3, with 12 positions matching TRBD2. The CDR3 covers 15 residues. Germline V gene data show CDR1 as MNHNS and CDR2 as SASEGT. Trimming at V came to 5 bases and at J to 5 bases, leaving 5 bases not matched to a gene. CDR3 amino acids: CASSSLTSGRDTQYF. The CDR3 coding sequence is TGTGCCAGCAGTTCTCTGACTAGCGGGAGAGATACGCAGTATTTT.

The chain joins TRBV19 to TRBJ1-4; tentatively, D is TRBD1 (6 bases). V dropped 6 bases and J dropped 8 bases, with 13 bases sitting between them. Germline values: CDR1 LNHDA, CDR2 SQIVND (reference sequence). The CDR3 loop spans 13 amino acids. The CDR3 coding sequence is TGTGCCAGTAGACAGGGATTTCGCGAAAAACTGTTTTTT. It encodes CASRQGFREKLFF.

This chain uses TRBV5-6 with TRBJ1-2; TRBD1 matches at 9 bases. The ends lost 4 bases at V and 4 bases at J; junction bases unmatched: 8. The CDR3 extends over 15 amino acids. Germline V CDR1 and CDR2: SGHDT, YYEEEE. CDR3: CASSPRTGEAYGYTF. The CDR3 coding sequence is TGTGCCAGCAGCCCTCGGACAGGGGAGGCCTATGGCTACACCTTC.

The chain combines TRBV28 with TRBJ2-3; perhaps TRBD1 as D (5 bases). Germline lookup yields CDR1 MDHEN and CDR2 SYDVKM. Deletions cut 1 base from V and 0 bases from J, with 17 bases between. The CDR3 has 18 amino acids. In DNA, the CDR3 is TGTGCCAGCAGTTTATCCCCAGGGTTGGGAAGTAGCACAGATACGCAGTATTTT. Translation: CASSLSPGLGSSTDTQYF.

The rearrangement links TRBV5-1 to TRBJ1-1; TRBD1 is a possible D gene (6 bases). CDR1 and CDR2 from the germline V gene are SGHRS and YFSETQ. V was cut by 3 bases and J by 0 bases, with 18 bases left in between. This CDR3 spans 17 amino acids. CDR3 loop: CASSSTAQNRVNTEAFF. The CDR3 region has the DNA TGCGCCAGCAGCTCCACCGCCCAAAACAGGGTGAACACTGAAGCTTTCTTT.

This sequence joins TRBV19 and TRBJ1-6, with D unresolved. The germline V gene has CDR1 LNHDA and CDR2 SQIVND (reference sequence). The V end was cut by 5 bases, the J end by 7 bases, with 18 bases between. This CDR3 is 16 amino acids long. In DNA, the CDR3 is TGTGCCAGTAGTGACCTTGGGCAGCTACAAAATTCACCCCTCCACTTT. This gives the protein CASSDLGQLQNSPLHF.

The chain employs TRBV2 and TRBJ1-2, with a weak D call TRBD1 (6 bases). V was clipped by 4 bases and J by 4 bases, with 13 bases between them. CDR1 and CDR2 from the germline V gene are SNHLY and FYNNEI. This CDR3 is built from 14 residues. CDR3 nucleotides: TGTGCCAGCAGTGTGGCAGGGGAGCTCTATGGCTACACCTTC. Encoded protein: CASSVAGELYGYTF. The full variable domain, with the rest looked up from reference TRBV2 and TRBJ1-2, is EPEVTQTPSHQVTQMGQEVILRCVPISNHLYFYWYRQILGQKVEFLVSFYNNEISEKSEIFDDQFSVERPDGSNFTLKIRSTKLEDSAMYFCASSVAGELYGYTFGSGTRLTVV.

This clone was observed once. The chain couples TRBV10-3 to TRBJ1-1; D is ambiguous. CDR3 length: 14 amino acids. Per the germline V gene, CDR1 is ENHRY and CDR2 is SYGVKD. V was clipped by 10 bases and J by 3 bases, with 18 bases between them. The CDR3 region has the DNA TGTGCCACGTCGGGAGCGCTGGGGTACACTGAAGCTTTCTTT. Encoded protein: CATSGALGYTEAFF.

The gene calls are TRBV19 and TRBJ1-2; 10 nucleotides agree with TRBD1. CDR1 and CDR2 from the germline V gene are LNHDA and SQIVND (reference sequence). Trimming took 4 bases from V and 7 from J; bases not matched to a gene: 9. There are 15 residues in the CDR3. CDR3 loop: CASSTPGQGLGGYTF. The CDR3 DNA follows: TGTGCCAGTAGTACCCCGGGACAGGGGTTGGGTGGCTACACCTTC.

CDR3: CASRNPGQGGTEAFF. The CDR3 DNA reads TGTGCCAGCAGAAATCCGGGACAGGGAGGGACTGAAGCTTTCTTT. This chain uses TRBV5-6 with TRBJ1-1; 9 bases fit TRBD1. V trimming: 5 bases; J trimming: 5 bases; junction bases outside the gene matches: 10. The CDR3 sequence is 15 residues long. CDR1 and CDR2 (germline): SGHDT, YYEEEE.

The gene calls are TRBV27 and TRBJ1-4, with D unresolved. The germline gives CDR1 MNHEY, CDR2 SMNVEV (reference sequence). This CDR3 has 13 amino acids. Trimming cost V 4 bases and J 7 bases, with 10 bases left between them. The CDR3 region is CASSYRPGEKLFF. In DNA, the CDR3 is TGTGCCAGCAGTTATCGGCCGGGTGAAAAACTGTTTTTT.